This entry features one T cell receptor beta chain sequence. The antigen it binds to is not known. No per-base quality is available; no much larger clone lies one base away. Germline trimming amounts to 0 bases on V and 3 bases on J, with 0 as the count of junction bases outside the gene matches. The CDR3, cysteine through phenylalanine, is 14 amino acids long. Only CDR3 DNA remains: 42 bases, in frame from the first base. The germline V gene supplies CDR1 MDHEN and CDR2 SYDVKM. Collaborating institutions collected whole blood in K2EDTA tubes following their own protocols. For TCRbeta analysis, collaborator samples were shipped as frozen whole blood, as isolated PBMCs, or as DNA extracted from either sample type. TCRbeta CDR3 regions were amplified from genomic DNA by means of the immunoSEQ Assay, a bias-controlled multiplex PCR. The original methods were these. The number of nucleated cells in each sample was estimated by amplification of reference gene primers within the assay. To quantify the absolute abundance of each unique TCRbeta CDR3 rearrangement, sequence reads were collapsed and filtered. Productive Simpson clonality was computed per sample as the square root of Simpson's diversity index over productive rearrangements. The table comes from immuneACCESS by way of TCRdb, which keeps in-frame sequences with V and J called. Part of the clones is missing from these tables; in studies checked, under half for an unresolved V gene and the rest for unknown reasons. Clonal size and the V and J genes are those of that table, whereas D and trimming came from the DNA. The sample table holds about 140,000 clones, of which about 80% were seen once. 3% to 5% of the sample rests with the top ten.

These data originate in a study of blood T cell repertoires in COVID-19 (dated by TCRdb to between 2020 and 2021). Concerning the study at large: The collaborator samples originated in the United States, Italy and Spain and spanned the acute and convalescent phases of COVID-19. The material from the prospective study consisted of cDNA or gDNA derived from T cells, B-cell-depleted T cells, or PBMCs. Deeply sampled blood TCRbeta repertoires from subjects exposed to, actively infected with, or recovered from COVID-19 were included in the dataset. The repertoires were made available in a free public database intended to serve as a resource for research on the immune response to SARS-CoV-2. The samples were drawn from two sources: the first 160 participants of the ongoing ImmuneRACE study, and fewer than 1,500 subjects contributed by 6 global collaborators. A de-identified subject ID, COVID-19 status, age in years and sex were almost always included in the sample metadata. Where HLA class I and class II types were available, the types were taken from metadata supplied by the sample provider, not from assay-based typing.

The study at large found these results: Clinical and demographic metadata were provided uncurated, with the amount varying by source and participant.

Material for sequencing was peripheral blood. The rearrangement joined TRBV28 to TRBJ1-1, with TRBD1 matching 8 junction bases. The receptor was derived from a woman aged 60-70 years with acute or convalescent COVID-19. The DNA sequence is TGTGCCAGCAGTTTATGGACAGGGGACACTGAAGCTTTCTTT. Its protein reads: CASSLWTGDTEAFF.